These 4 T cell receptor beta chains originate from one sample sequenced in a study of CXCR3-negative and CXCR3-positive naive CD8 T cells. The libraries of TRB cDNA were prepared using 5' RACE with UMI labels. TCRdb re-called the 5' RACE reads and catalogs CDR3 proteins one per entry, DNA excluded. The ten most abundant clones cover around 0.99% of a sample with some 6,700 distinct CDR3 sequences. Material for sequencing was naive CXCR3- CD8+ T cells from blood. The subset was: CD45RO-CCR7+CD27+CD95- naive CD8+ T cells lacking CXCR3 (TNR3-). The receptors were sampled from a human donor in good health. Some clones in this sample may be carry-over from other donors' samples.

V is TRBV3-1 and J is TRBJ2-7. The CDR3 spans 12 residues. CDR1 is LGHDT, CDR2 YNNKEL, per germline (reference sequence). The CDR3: CASSQDTYEQYF.

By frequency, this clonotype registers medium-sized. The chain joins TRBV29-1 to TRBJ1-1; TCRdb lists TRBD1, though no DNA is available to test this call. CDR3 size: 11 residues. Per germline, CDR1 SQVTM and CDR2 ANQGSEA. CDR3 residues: CSVDRATEAFF.

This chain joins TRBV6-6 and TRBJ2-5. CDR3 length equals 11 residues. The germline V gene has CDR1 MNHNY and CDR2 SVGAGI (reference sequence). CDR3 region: CASSYQETQYF.

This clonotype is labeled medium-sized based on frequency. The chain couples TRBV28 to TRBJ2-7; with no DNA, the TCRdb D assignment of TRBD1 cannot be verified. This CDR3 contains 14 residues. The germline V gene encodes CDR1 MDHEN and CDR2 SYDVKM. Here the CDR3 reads CASSYPRTTYEQYF.